This T cell receptor (beta chain) is from a study of blood T cell repertoires in COVID-19. Study overall: PBMCs, B-cell-depleted T cells, or T cells were the source of the cDNA or gDNA that made up the material.

The CDR3 length is 14 residues. The germline gives CDR1 SGHTA, CDR2 FQGNSA. Trimming took 5 bases from V and 8 from J; bases not matched to a gene: 8. In the original processing: Using reference gene primer amplification, nucleated cell counts were estimated. Libraries were prepared by immunoSEQ multiplex PCR; TCRdb keeps only in-frame clonotypes and omits some of them. Clonal size and the V and J genes are those of that table, whereas D and trimming came from the DNA. Of over 60,000 clones listed, 85% to 90% are singletons. This chain links TRBV7-2 with TRBJ2-4; the match to TRBD2 covers 8 bases. The sample consisted of peripheral blood. The TCR sequence derives from a woman aged 50 to 60 with active COVID-19. CDR3 sequence: CASSETGGPDIQYF. CDR3 nucleotide sequence: TGTGCCAGCAGCGAAACGGGAGGGCCAGACATTCAGTACTTC.